This T cell receptor (beta chain) was found in a study of T cell responses to AZD1222 COVID-19 vaccine. Study-wide results and limits: Receipt of two AZD1222 doses was followed by a rise in Spike-specific TCR breadth and depth. Mostly white British, mostly female donors; authors suggested clonal diversity may be underestimated.

Germline assignment: CDR1 LNHDA and CDR2 SQIVND (reference sequence). Trimming cost V 5 bases and J 1 base, with 11 bases left between them. This CDR3 contains 14 residues. Data came from immunoSEQ multiplex PCR; TCRdb stores just in-frame clones and leaves some out. The sample has more than 150,000 clones, approximately 91% seen once. Only one count was recorded for this clone. Its antigen is undetermined. Second-dose intervals near 4 or 12 weeks were combined. The chain carries TRBV19 and TRBJ1-1, with a tentative D call TRBD1 (6 bases). The TCR sequence derives from an adult who received the AZD1222 COVID-19 vaccine. The material sequenced was peripheral blood, taken 28 days after the second AZD1222 dose. The CDR3 DNA reads TGTGCCAGTAGTCTCCCCAGGGGGAACACTGAAGCTTTCTTT. Its protein product is CASSLPRGNTEAFF. Full variable domain (missing parts from reference TRBV19 and TRBJ1-1): DGGITQSPKYLFRKEGQNVTLSCEQNLNHDAMYWYRQDPGQGLRLIYYSQIVNDFQKGDIAEGYSVSREKKESFPLTVTSAQKNPTAFYLCASSLPRGNTEAFFGQGTRLTVV.